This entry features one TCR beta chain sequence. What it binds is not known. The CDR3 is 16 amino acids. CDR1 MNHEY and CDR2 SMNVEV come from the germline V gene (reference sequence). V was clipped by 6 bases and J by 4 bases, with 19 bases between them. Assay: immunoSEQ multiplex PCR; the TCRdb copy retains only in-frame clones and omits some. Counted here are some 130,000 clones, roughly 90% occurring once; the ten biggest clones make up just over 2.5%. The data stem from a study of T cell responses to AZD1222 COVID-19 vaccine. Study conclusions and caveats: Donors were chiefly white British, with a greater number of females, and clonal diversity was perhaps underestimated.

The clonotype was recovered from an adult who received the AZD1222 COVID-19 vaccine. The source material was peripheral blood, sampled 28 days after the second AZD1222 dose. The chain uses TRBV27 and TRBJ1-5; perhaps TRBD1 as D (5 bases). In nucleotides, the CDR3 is TGTGCCAGCAGCCTCCGCCAGGGAGGAGGAAATCAGCCCCAGCATTTT. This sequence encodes CASSLRQGGGNQPQHF.